This TCR beta chain came from a study of shared clonotypes between healthy human individuals. Study overall: Every donor yielded three CD4 naive, three CD4 memory, two CD8 naive and one CD8 memory plate.

Selected positively for CCR7 and CD45RO-negative, naive CD8 cells excluded terminally differentiated effector memory CD45RA+ cells. Overall study results and limits: Blood was the sole source, and tissue repertoires probably differ.

About this clone itself: The antigen is undetermined.

At a deep level, the assay was run. For sorted subsets, 150 to 200 ng DNA per replicate equaled around 28,000 T cell genomes. The data were produced by immunoSEQ multiplex PCR, yet TCRdb's version contains in-frame clones alone and is incomplete. The repertoire has more than 500,000 clones, 90% to 95% of them found once; the top ten carry over 0.09%. The sequence derives from a woman aged 25 to 45 in good health. The sample comprised naive CD8+ T cells sorted from blood.

The CDR3, as DNA: TGTGCCAGCAGCCTAAAACTAGCGGGAGGCCAAGAGACCCAGTACTTC. Amino acids: CASSLKLAGGQETQYF. The V and J genes are TRBV11-2 and TRBJ2-5; the match to TRBD2 covers 12 bases. Germline CDR1 and CDR2: SGHAT and FQNNGV. V lost 5 bases and J lost 1; bases outside the gene matches: 5. The length of the CDR3 is 16 residues. The full variable domain, completed using reference TRBV11-2 and TRBJ2-5, is EAGVAQSPRYKIIEKRQSVAFWCNPISGHATLYWYQQILGQGPKLLIQFQNNGVVDDSQLPKDRFSAERLKGVDSTLKIQPAKLEDSAVYLCASSLKLAGGQETQYFGPGTRLLVL.